The sequence of this T cell receptor (beta chain) was determined in a study of blood T cell repertoires in COVID-19. Across the study: COVID-19 samples from acute and convalescent phases originated in the United States, Italy and Spain.

The CDR3 consists of 15 residues. Germline-derived CDR1 and CDR2 are LNHDA and SQIVND (reference sequence). V shed 4 bases, J shed 5 bases, and the junction held 10 bases outside the gene matches. Authors' methods: Nucleated cell number was recorded as an estimate derived from reference gene primer amplification. TCRdb keeps only in-frame clones here, not all; method: immunoSEQ multiplex PCR. V, J and clone size derive from that table, while D and trimming were established from the DNA sequence. The table records more than 75,000 clones, 85% to 90% of them present only once. The chain couples TRBV19 to TRBJ2-7, with 8 nucleotides matching TRBD2. This receptor was taken from a woman older than 75 with active COVID-19. Material for sequencing was peripheral blood. The CDR3 nucleotides are TGTGCCAGTAGTAGGCTGGACCGGGAGGGAGACGAGCAGTACTTC. Translating it yields CASSRLDREGDEQYF. Combining the CDR3 with reference TRBV19 and TRBJ2-7 gives the whole variable domain DGGITQSPKYLFRKEGQNVTLSCEQNLNHDAMYWYRQDPGQGLRLIYYSQIVNDFQKGDIAEGYSVSREKKESFPLTVTSAQKNPTAFYLCASSRLDREGDEQYFGPGTRLTVT.